These T cell receptor beta chains were read from a single sample in a study of blood T cell repertoires in COVID-19. The method was immunoSEQ multiplex PCR; TCRdb's version includes in-frame clones alone and lacks a portion of them. The sample lists 70,000 to 95,000 clones, roughly four fifths occurring once. The specimen was peripheral blood. The receptors were sampled from a human donor in a cohort sampled during active COVID-19. CDR3s include the opening cysteine and the closing phenylalanine or tryptophan. A D gene is named only where the DNA matches it firmly. Not every row has a clone size; where given, it reads once, few, many or a size class.

J	D	length	V	size	DNA	CDR3
TRBJ2-7	TRBD1	14	TRBV5-1	few	TGCGCCAGCAGCTTGGCGACAGGGACCTACGAGCAGTACTTC	CASSLATGTYEQYF
TRBJ1-6	-	13	TRBV4-1	once	TGCGCCAGCAGCGGCCTTGGAGGGTCACCCCTCCACTTT	CASSGLGGSPLHF
TRBJ1-1	-	12	TRBV19	-	TGTGCCAGTAGTCAACAGGCTAACGAAGCTTTCTTT	CASSQQANEAFF
TRBJ2-2	TRBD2	17	TRBV11-2	-	TGTGCCAGCAGCTCCAGGAGCGGGGGGGCGAACACCGGGGAGCTGTTTTTT	CASSSRSGGANTGELFF
TRBJ1-2	-	12	TRBV5-4	-	TGTGCCAGCAGCCCCGGGGTCCATGGCTACACCTTC	CASSPGVHGYTF
TRBJ2-4	TRBD2	17	TRBV5-6	-	TGTGCCAGCTCCCCGCTGCGGGGAAGCGGGGGGAGCAACATTCAGTACTTC	CASSPLRGSGGSNIQYF
TRBJ1-5	-	17	TRBV7-9	-	TGTGCCAGCAGCTCTCCCGGGACATCTTATAGCAATCAGCCCCAGCATTTT	CASSSPGTSYSNQPQHF
TRBJ2-7	-	14	TRBV19	few	TGTGCCAGTAGTATATGGGCCGGTCGAGACGAGCAGTACTTC	CASSIWAGRDEQYF
TRBJ1-2	-	16	TRBV5-4	-	TGTGCCAGCAGCCCTCAGGGTAAAGGGCCTAACTATGGCTACACCTTC	CASSPQGKGPNYGYTF
TRBJ1-1	TRBD1	16	TRBV4-2	-	TGTGCCAGCAGCCAAGATGTGGGACAGAGGAACACTGAAGCTTTCTTT	CASSQDVGQRNTEAFF
TRBJ1-1	-	14	TRBV19	-	TGTGCCAGTAGTATCGGACAGTTGGGCACTGAAGCTTTCTTT	CASSIGQLGTEAFF
TRBJ2-7	TRBD1	12	TRBV5-4	-	TGTGCCAGCAGCGCACAGGGGAGTGAGCAGTACTTC	CASSAQGSEQYF
TRBJ2-5	-	13	TRBV27	once	TGTGCCAGCAGAGAGGCAGTCGAAGAGACCCAGTACTTC	CASREAVEETQYF
TRBJ2-1	TRBD2	16	TRBV11-2	once	TGTGCCAGCAGCTTACGAGGGCGCGGGGGGGACAATGAGCAGTTCTTC	CASSLRGRGGDNEQFF
TRBJ2-3	-	15	TRBV2	once	TGTGCCAGCAGTGACATGACAGGGGAGGGTGATACGCAGTATTTT	CASSDMTGEGDTQYF
TRBJ2-1	TRBD1	13	TRBV18	-	TGTGCCAGCTCACGACAGGGGGCGAGTGAGCAGTTCTTC	CASSRQGASEQFF
TRBJ2-7	TRBD2	15	TRBV7-2	-	TGTGCCAGCAGCTTAGCGGCTAGCGGGGGGGTTGAGCAGTACTTC	CASSLAASGGVEQYF
TRBJ2-7	TRBD1	13	TRBV2	few	TGTGCCAGCAGTGTTGCGACAGGGGGCGAGCAGTACTTC	CASSVATGGEQYF
TRBJ1-4	-	12	TRBV3-1/TRBV3-2	-	TGTGCCAGCAGCCGCGAGGGCAGTCACCGTATTTTT	CASSREGSHRIF
TRBJ2-2	TRBD1	13	TRBV6-4	-	TGTGCCAGCAGTGACCAGGGGGCCGGGGAGCTGTTTTTT	CASSDQGAGELFF
TRBJ2-7	-	15	TRBV7-2	-	TGTGCCAGCAGCCCAGGGTCCGAGACAGGTTATGAGCAGTACTTC	CASSPGSETGYEQYF
TRBJ2-2	-	12	TRBV3-1/TRBV3-2	-	TGTGCCAGCAGCCAGAGGGTCGGGGAGCTGTTTTTT	CASSQRVGELFF
TRBJ2-1	-	13	TRBV18	once	TGTGCCAGCTCACCACGGCAGGACAATGAGCAGTTCTTC	CASSPRQDNEQFF
TRBJ1-6	-	15	TRBV6-5	-	TGTGCCAGCAGTTATTCTGGGGGGAGGGGTTCACCCCTCCACTTT	CASSYSGGRGSPLHF
TRBJ2-5	TRBD2	15	TRBV5-1	-	TGCGCCAGCAGCTTAGCGGGGGCCTACCAAGAGACCCAGTACTTC	CASSLAGAYQETQYF
TRBJ2-2	-	14	TRBV9	few	TGTGCCAGCTCACTAATCGTTGGGTCCGGGGAGCTGTTTTTT	CASSLIVGSGELFF
TRBJ2-7	-	12	TRBV28	few	TGTGCCAGCAGTCCGCCCATGGAGGGGCAGTACTTC	CASSPPMEGQYF
TRBJ1-3	-	15	TRBV5-1	-	TGCGCCAGCAGCTTGGTTGGGGAGCTCGAAAACACCATATATTTT	CASSLVGELENTIYF
TRBJ2-2	-	15	TRBV18	-	TGTGCCAGCTCACCACGGGAAGGAGGCACCGGGGAGCTGTTTTTT	CASSPREGGTGELFF
TRBJ1-3	-	12	TRBV13	-	TGTGCCAGCAGCTCACAAGGAAACACCATATATTTT	CASSSQGNTIYF
TRBJ2-1	TRBD1	14	TRBV24-1	-	TGTGCCACCATCGGGACAGGGGGTCCCCATGAGCAGTTCTTC	CATIGTGGPHEQFF
TRBJ2-3	TRBD2	17	TRBV29-1	-	TGCAGCGTTGACGGGTCCCCTAGCGGGGGGTTTGCAGATACGCAGTATTTT	CSVDGSPSGGFADTQYF
TRBJ2-2	TRBD2	15	TRBV20-1	-	TGCAGTGCAAGTGGAGCGGGGGTACCCACCGGGGAGCTGTTTTTT	CSASGAGVPTGELFF
TRBJ1-4	-	14	TRBV28	-	TGTGCCACACACCCCGGGATGACTAATGAAAAACTGTTTTTT	CATHPGMTNEKLFF
TRBJ2-1	TRBD1	12	TRBV29-1	-	TGCAGCGTTGGACAGGGTAGAAATGAGCAGTTCTTC	CSVGQGRNEQFF
TRBJ1-6	-	15	TRBV27	-	TGTGCCAGCAGTTTAAAGGACACCAATAATTCACCCCTCCACTTT	CASSLKDTNNSPLHF
TRBJ2-7	TRBD1	15	TRBV7-2	-	TGTGCCAGCAGCTTAAGGCGACAGGGGGCCTACGAGCAGTACTTC	CASSLRRQGAYEQYF
TRBJ1-3	TRBD1	14	TRBV7-9	-	TGTGCCAGCAGCTTGACAGGGGCTGGAAACACCATATATTTT	CASSLTGAGNTIYF
TRBJ1-1	-	14	TRBV19	-	TGTGCCAGTAGTGAGGATGCAGCGGGTACTGAAGCTTTCTTT	CASSEDAAGTEAFF
TRBJ2-2	-	12	TRBV3-1/TRBV3-2	-	TGTGCCAGCAGCCTTCCGGTTGGGGAGCTGTTTTTT	CASSLPVGELFF